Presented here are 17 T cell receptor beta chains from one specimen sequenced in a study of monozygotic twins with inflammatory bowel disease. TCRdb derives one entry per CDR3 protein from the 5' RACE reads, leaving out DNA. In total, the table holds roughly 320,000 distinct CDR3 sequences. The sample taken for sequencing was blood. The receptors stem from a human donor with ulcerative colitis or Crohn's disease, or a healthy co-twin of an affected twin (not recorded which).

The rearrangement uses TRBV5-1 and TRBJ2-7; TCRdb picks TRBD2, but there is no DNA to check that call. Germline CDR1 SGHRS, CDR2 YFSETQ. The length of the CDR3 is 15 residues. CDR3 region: CASSPVAGGTYEQYF. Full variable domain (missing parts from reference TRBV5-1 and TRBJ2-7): KAGVTQTPRYLIKTRGQQVTLSCSPISGHRSVSWYQQTPGQGLQFLFEYFSETQRNKGNFPGRFSGRQFSNSRSEMNVSTLELGDSALYLCASSPVAGGTYEQYFGPGTRLTVT.

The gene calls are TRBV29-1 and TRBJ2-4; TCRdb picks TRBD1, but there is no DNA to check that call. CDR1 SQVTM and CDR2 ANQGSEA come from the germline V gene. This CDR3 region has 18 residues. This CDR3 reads CSGNRDRVALKPKNIQYF.

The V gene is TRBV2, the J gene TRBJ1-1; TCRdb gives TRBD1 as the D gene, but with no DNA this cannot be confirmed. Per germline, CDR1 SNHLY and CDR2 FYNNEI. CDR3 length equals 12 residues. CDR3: CAGGLLNTEAFF.

CDR3 residues: CASSYQGASSNQPQHF. The chain employs TRBV7-9 and TRBJ1-5; TCRdb selects TRBD1, and the lack of DNA leaves this call unchecked. This CDR3 region has 16 residues. Per germline, CDR1 SEHNR and CDR2 FQNEAQ (reference sequence). The full variable domain, its missing parts supplied by reference TRBV7-9 and TRBJ1-5, is DTGVSQNPRHKITKRGQNVTFRCDPISEHNRLYWYRQTLGQGPEFLTYFQNEAQLEKSRLLSDRFSAERPKGSFSTLEIQRTEQGDSAMYLCASSYQGASSNQPQHFGDGTRLSIL.

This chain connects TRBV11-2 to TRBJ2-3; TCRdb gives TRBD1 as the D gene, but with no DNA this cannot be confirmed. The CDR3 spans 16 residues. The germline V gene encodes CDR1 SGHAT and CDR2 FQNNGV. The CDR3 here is CASSLDQGGVTDTQYF.

The CDR3 reads CASSRAWDTGELFF. The chain uses TRBV3-1 and TRBJ2-2; TCRdb's D call of TRBD1 is untestable without DNA. CDR3 length: 14 amino acids. From germline, CDR1 is LGHDT and CDR2 YNNKEL (reference sequence).

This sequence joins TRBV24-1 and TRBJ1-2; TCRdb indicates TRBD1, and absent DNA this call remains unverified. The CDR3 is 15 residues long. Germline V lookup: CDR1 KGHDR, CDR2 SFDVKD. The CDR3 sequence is CATSDSVAGGYGYTF.

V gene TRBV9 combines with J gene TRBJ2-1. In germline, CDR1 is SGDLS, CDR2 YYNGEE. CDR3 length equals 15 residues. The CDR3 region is CASSVASVKRDEQFF. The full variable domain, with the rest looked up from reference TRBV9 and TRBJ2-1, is DSGVTQTPKHLITATGQRVTLRCSPRSGDLSVYWYQQSLDQGLQFLIQYYNGEERAKGNILERFSAQQFPDLHSELNLSSLELGDSALYFCASSVASVKRDEQFFGPGTRLTVL.

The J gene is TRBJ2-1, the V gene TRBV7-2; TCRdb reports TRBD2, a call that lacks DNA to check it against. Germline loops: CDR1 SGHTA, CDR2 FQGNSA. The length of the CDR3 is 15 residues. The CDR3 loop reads CASSLELAGYNEQFF.

This CDR3 reads CASSVTDSNTGELFF. The chain joins TRBV9 to TRBJ2-2; absent DNA, TCRdb's TRBD1 call cannot be checked. The CDR3 totals 15 residues. The germline gives CDR1 SGDLS, CDR2 YYNGEE.

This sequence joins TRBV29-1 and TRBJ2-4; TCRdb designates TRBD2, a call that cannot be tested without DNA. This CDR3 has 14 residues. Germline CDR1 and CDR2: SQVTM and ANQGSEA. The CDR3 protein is CSVLPALAKNIQYF.

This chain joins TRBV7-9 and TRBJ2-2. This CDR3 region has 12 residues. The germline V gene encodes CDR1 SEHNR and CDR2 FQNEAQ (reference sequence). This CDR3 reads CASSMGIGELFF.

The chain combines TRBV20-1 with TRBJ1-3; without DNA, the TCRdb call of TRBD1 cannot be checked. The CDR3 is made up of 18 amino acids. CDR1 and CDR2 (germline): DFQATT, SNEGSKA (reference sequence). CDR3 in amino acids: CSARPRTGGWSSGNTIYF.

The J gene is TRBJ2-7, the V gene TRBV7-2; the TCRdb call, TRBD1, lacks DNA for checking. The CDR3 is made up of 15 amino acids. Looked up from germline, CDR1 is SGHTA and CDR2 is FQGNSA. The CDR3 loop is CASSLAAGEFYEQYF.

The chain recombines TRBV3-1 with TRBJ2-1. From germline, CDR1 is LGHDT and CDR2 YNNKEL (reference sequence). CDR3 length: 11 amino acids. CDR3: CASSQAREQFF.

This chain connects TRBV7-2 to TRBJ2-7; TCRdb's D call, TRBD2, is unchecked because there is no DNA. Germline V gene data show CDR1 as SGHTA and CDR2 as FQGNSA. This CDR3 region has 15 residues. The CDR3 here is CASSLVAGTPVEQYF.

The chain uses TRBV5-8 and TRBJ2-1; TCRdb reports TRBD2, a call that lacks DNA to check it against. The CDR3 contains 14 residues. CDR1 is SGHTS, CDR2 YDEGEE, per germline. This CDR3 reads CASSFSGTLDEQFF. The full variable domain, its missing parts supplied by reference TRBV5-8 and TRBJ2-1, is EAGVTQSPTHLIKTRGQQATLRCSPISGHTSVYWYQQALGLGLQFLLWYDEGEERNRGNFPPRFSGRQFPNYSSELNVNALELEDSALYLCASSFSGTLDEQFFGPGTRLTVL.